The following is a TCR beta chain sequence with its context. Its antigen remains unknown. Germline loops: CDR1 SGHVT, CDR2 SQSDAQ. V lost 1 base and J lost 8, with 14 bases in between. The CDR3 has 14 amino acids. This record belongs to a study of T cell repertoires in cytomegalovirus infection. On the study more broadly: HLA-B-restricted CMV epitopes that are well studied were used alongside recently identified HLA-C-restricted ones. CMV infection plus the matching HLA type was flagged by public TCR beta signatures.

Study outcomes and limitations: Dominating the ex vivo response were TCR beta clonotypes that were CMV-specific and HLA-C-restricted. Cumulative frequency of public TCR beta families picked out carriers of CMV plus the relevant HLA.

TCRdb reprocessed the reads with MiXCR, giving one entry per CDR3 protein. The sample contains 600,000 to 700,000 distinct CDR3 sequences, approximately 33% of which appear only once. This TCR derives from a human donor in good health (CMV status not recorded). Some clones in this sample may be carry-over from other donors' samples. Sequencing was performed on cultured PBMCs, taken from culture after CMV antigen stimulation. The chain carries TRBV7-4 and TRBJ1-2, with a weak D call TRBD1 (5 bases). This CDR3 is CASSLGGALWGYTF. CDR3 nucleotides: TGTGCCAGCAGCTTAGGAGGGGCCCTCTGGGGCTACACCTTC. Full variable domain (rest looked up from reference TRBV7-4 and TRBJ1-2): GAGVSQSPRYKVAKRGRDVALRCDSISGHVTLYWYRQTLGQGSEVLTYSQSDAQRDKSGRPSGRFSAERPERSVSTLKIQRTEQGDSAVYLCASSLGGALWGYTFGSGTRLTVV.